A single sample gave rise to the 20 T cell receptor beta chains below, sequenced in a study of T cell responses to AZD1222 COVID-19 vaccine. The assay was immunoSEQ multiplex PCR, and TCRdb's table has in-frame clones only and misses some. The sample holds 150,000 or so clones; 90% to 95% are singletons and the top ten take less than 0.95%. The source material was peripheral blood, sampled on day 0 of MenACWY control vaccination. All receptors come from an adult in good health.

The chain couples TRBV18 to TRBJ1-5; D perhaps matches TRBD1 (5 bases). V was clipped by 3 bases and J by 7 bases, with 10 bases between them. The V gene's germline CDR1 is KGHSH and CDR2 LQKENI. CDR3 length equals 13 residues. The CDR3 loop is CASSPTGRQPQHF. As DNA, the CDR3 is TGTGCCAGCTCACCCACGGGACGGCAGCCCCAGCATTTT.

The chain links TRBV10-1 to TRBJ2-1, with D hard to call. The CDR3 spans 14 residues. Germline lookup yields CDR1 WNHNN and CDR2 SYGVQD (reference sequence). Trimming removed 10 bases from V and 1 base from J, with 14 bases in between. In DNA form, the CDR3 reads TGCGCCACCCCTAAAACTTATTCCTACAATGAGCAGTTCTTC. Its protein product is CATPKTYSYNEQFF.

The chain has TRBV15 and TRBJ1-5; D not resolved. The germline V gene has CDR1 LNHNV and CDR2 YYDKDF (reference sequence). CDR3 length: 16 amino acids. Trimming stripped 0 bases from V and 3 bases from J, with 12 bases between. The CDR3 DNA sequence: TGTGCCACCAGCAGAGATGAGGGATCATACAATCAGCCCCAGCATTTT. It specifies CATSRDEGSYNQPQHF.

V is TRBV4-1 and J is TRBJ1-1; no firm D call. Trimming left V 2 bases short and J 7 bases short, with 14 bases between. In germline, CDR1 is MGHRA, CDR2 YSYEKL. The CDR3 has 14 residues. The CDR3 reads CASSQTSPPREAFF. DNA for the CDR3: TGCGCCAGCAGCCAAACAAGTCCCCCCCGTGAAGCTTTCTTT.

The chain links TRBV5-6 to TRBJ1-2; D gene ambiguous. The V end lost 1 base, the J end lost 8 bases, and 12 bases lay between the germline ends. From germline, CDR1 is SGHDT and CDR2 YYEEEE. The CDR3 consists of 13 residues. CDR3 bases: TGTGCCAGCAGCTTGAAGCTAAAACGAGGCTACACCTTC. Residues: CASSLKLKRGYTF.

J is TRBJ1-1 and V is TRBV2, with unresolved D. This CDR3 is 11 amino acids long. Trimming left V 3 bases short and J 7 bases short, with 6 bases between. The germline V gene has CDR1 SNHLY and CDR2 FYNNEI. CDR3 amino acids: CASSDEFEAFF. The CDR3 DNA is TGTGCCAGCAGTGACGAGTTTGAAGCTTTCTTT.

The rearrangement uses TRBV30 and TRBJ1-2; no definite D call. This CDR3 contains 11 residues. Deletions cut 4 bases from V and 8 bases from J, with 11 bases between. Per the germline V gene, CDR1 is GTSNPN and CDR2 is SVGIG (reference sequence). CDR3 amino acids: CAWTKGGGYTF. CDR3 in DNA: TGTGCCTGGACCAAGGGTGGAGGCTACACCTTC.

This chain uses TRBV5-1 with TRBJ2-1; TRBD2 might be the D (5 bases). V was pared by 4 bases and J by 5 bases, with 10 bases between. Germline V gene lookup returns CDR1 SGHRS and CDR2 YFSETQ. CDR3 length equals 13 residues. In DNA form, the CDR3 reads TGCGCCAGCAGCGTAGCGAACAACAATGAGCAGTTCTTC. It translates to CASSVANNNEQFF.

This clone appeared once. The rearrangement uses TRBV5-1 and TRBJ1-5; unclear D gene. This CDR3 region has 14 residues. CDR1 and CDR2 from the germline V gene are SGHRS and YFSETQ. V shed 4 bases and J shed 2 bases, with 10 bases lying between them. CDR3 region: CASSVGTGNQPQHF. The CDR3 DNA follows: TGCGCCAGCAGCGTGGGCACGGGCAATCAGCCCCAGCATTTT. The full variable domain, with the rest looked up from reference TRBV5-1 and TRBJ1-5, is KAGVTQTPRYLIKTRGQQVTLSCSPISGHRSVSWYQQTPGQGLQFLFEYFSETQRNKGNFPGRFSGRQFSNSRSEMNVSTLELGDSALYLCASSVGTGNQPQHFGDGTRLSIL.

The rearrangement uses TRBV3-1 (or the pseudogene TRBV3-2) and TRBJ2-7, with D possibly TRBD2 on 6 matching bases. Germline lookup yields CDR1 LGHDT and CDR2 YNNKEL (reference sequence). V lost 2 bases and J lost 1, with 9 bases in between. The CDR3 sequence is 14 residues long. CDR3 coding DNA: TGTGCCAGCAGCCAACTAGCGAAGTCCTACGAGCAGTACTTC. This encodes CASSQLAKSYEQYF.

The genes are TRBV4-3 and TRBJ2-3, with TRBD2 as a possible D gene (6 bases). This CDR3 is 16 amino acids long. Germline V gene data show CDR1 as LGHNA and CDR2 as YSLEER. Trimming removed 4 bases from V and 1 base from J, with 15 bases in between. Here the CDR3 reads CASSLGVASGTDTQYF. Here the CDR3 DNA reads TGCGCCAGCAGCCTGGGGGTGGCTAGCGGCACAGATACGCAGTATTTT.

The rearrangement uses TRBV7-2 and TRBJ1-5; D not resolved. V was trimmed by 1 base and J by 3 bases, leaving 7 bases between them. Germline V gene data show CDR1 as SGHTA and CDR2 as FQGNSA. The CDR3 runs 14 residues. The CDR3 coding sequence is TGTGCCAGCAGCTTAGAACACGTCAATCAGCCCCAGCATTTT. Protein sequence: CASSLEHVNQPQHF.

The chain joins TRBV2 to TRBJ2-7; TRBD2 might be the D (5 bases). This CDR3 region has 13 residues. The germline V gene encodes CDR1 SNHLY and CDR2 FYNNEI. Trimming took off 6 bases at V and 2 bases at J, with 11 bases between the two ends. The CDR3 nucleotides read TGTGCCAGCAGCGGGGTTACAACCTACGAGCAGTACTTC. Protein: CASSGVTTYEQYF.

As concerns this clone: Other nucleotide sequences in the sample specify the same CDR3. V gene TRBV4-1 combines with J gene TRBJ1-5, with D uncertain. The V gene's germline CDR1 is MGHRA and CDR2 YSYEKL. The CDR3 consists of 13 residues. Trimming took 3 bases from V and 1 from J, leaving 4 bases between them. The DNA for the CDR3 is TGCGCCAGCAGCCAGGGGAGCAATCAGCCCCAGCATTTT. It yields the protein CASSQGSNQPQHF.

The chain has TRBV9 and TRBJ1-2; 7 bases match TRBD1. The V segment lost 2 bases and the J segment 2 bases; nucleotides outside the gene matches: 3. Per the germline V gene, CDR1 is SGDLS and CDR2 is YYNGEE. The CDR3 is 14 amino acids. In nucleotides, the CDR3 is TGTGCCAGCAGCGTGGGACAGAGAAACTATGGCTACACCTTC. Protein product: CASSVGQRNYGYTF.

The chain carries TRBV7-3 and TRBJ2-5; a possible D gene is TRBD1 (7 bases). Germline V lookup: CDR1 SGHTA, CDR2 FQGTGA. The CDR3 sequence is 16 residues long. Trimming took 1 base from V and 1 from J, leaving 13 bases between them. CDR3 region: CASSLIRGVFQETQYF. The DNA for the CDR3 is TGTGCCAGCAGCTTAATCAGGGGGGTCTTCCAAGAGACCCAGTACTTC.

This rearrangement joins TRBV6-5 to TRBJ1-2, with no clear D. The germline V and J ends were trimmed by 7 bases and 0 bases, with 6 bases remaining between them. The CDR3 extends over 12 amino acids. Germline values: CDR1 MNHEY, CDR2 SVGAGI. The CDR3 DNA is TGTGCCAGCACTTCAGCTAACTATGGCTACACCTTC. Protein product: CASTSANYGYTF.

This clone has only one observation. The CDR3 here is CASSWTWGRSYGYTF. The DNA for the CDR3 is TGTGCCAGCTCCTGGACATGGGGGCGTAGCTATGGCTACACCTTC. The chain joins TRBV18 to TRBJ1-2, with D possibly being TRBD1 (6 bases). CDR3 length equals 15 residues. V was shortened by 6 bases and J by 4 bases, with 18 bases between the two germline ends. Per germline, CDR1 KGHSH and CDR2 LQKENI.

This clone has a handful of counts. J is TRBJ2-6 and V is TRBV6-2 or TRBV6-3; D is unclear. CDR3 size: 14 residues. Germline V CDR1 and CDR2: MNHEY, SVGEGT. V was shortened by 2 bases and J by 0 bases, with 2 bases between the two germline ends. The CDR3 protein is CASSYSSGANVLTF. In DNA, the CDR3 is TGTGCCAGCAGTTACAGCTCTGGGGCCAACGTCCTGACTTTC.

The CDR3 loop is CASSPLGQNTEAFF. The CDR3 region has the DNA TGTGCCAGCTCACCACTGGGGCAGAACACTGAAGCTTTCTTT. The chain links TRBV18 to TRBJ1-1; a weak D match, TRBD1 (5 bases). The V and J ends lost 1 base and 1 base respectively, with 7 bases between them. Germline V gene sequence: CDR1 KGHSH, CDR2 LQKENI. The CDR3 has 14 amino acids.